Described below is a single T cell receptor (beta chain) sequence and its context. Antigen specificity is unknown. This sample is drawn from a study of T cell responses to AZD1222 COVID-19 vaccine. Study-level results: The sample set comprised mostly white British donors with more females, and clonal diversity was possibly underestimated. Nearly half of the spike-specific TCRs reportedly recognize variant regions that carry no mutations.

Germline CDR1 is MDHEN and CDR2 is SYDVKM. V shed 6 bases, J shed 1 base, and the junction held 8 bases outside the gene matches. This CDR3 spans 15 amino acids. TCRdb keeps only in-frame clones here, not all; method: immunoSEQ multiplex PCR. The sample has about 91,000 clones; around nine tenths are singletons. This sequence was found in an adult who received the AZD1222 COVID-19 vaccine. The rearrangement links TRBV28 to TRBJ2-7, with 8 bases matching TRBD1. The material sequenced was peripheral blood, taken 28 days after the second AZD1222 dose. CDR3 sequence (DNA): TGTGCCAGCAGAACAACAGGGGGTGGGTCCTACGAGCAGTACTTC. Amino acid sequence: CASRTTGGGSYEQYF. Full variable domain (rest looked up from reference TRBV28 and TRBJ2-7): DVKVTQSSRYLVKRTGEKVFLECVQDMDHENMFWYRQDPGLGLRLIYFSYDVKMKEKGDIPEGYSVSREKKERFSLILESASTNQTSMYLCASRTTGGGSYEQYFGPGTRLTVT.